This is a list of T cell receptor beta chains from one sample in a study of blood T cell repertoires in COVID-19. Repertoires were generated with immunoSEQ multiplex PCR, while TCRdb's copy carries only in-frame clones and drops some. This sample has 120,000 to 150,000 clones, with under 85% found just once. What was sequenced was peripheral blood. These receptors originate from a human donor in a cohort sampled during active COVID-19. Each CDR3 is given with its conserved first and last residue. A D gene is named only where the DNA matches it firmly. Where a row states a size, it is once, few, many or the class of an expanded clone; other rows omit it.

V gene	clone size	D gene	J gene	CDR3 protein	CDR3 DNA
TRBV29-1	once	NA	TRBJ1-2	CSVGTAPNYGYTF	TGCAGCGTTGGTACAGCACCTAACTATGGCTACACCTTC
TRBV14	NA	NA	TRBJ1-1	CASSPWNTEAFF	TGTGCCAGCAGCCCGTGGAACACTGAAGCTTTCTTT
TRBV6-5	few	NA	TRBJ2-7	CASSPQGGSFYEQYF	TGTGCCAGCAGCCCCCAGGGAGGCAGCTTCTACGAGCAGTACTTC
TRBV7-3	NA	TRBD1	TRBJ2-5	CASSPRGDRGRETQYF	TGTGCCAGCAGCCCTAGGGGGGACAGGGGGCGAGAGACCCAGTACTTC
TRBV7-9	NA	NA	TRBJ2-2	CASSPPSGELFF	TGTGCCAGCAGCCCTCCCTCCGGGGAGCTGTTTTTT
TRBV24-1	NA	TRBD2	TRBJ2-5	CATSDPGLAGDGTQYF	TGTGCCACCAGTGACCCCGGACTAGCGGGGGACGGGACCCAGTACTTC
TRBV3-1/TRBV3-2	NA	TRBD2	TRBJ2-2	CASSQALAGGELFF	TGTGCCAGCAGCCAAGCGCTAGCGGGCGGGGAGCTGTTTTTT
TRBV18	NA	NA	TRBJ2-3	CASSSGADTQYF	TGTGCCAGCTCTTCAGGGGCAGATACGCAGTATTTT
TRBV9	NA	NA	TRBJ2-1	CASSVETGGSNEQFF	TGTGCCAGCAGCGTAGAGACAGGAGGCTCCAATGAGCAGTTCTTC
TRBV18	NA	TRBD2	TRBJ2-7	CASSPLAGGAGDEQYF	TGTGCCAGCTCACCGCTAGCGGGGGGCGCCGGGGACGAGCAGTACTTC
TRBV19	NA	TRBD1	TRBJ2-3	CASSIGQGALGGTQYF	TGTGCCAGTAGTATTGGACAGGGGGCCTTAGGAGGTACGCAGTATTTT
TRBV3-1/TRBV3-2	few	TRBD1	TRBJ2-5	CASSQGPWAGGETQYF	TGTGCCAGCAGCCAAGGGCCTTGGGCAGGGGGAGAGACCCAGTACTTC
TRBV19	once	NA	TRBJ2-1	CASSDTGRDEQFF	TGTGCCAGTAGTGACACAGGGAGGGATGAGCAGTTCTTC
TRBV4-2	NA	NA	TRBJ2-1	CASSQGWEGGRGEQFF	TGTGCCAGCAGCCAAGGATGGGAGGGGGGGCGAGGTGAGCAGTTCTTC
TRBV29-1	NA	TRBD2	TRBJ2-5	CSVDGGGRGSQETQYF	TGCAGCGTTGATGGCGGGGGGCGGGGATCCCAAGAGACCCAGTACTTC
TRBV3-1/TRBV3-2	NA	TRBD2	TRBJ2-3	CASSQPRTSGGTDTQYF	TGTGCCAGCAGCCAACCCCGGACTAGCGGGGGCACAGATACGCAGTATTTT
TRBV19	NA	TRBD1	TRBJ1-5	CASSSDRAPRQPQHF	TGTGCCAGTAGTTCAGACAGGGCTCCACGTCAGCCCCAGCATTTT
TRBV15	NA	NA	TRBJ2-2	CATSRDIRNTGELFF	TGTGCCACCAGCAGAGATATCAGGAACACCGGGGAGCTGTTTTTT
TRBV6-2/TRBV6-3	NA	NA	TRBJ1-2	CASSYSKNSNGYTF	TGTGCCAGCAGTTACTCGAAGAACAGCAATGGCTACACCTTC
TRBV28	few	NA	TRBJ1-1	CASSYRVNTEAFF	TGTGCCAGCAGCTACAGGGTGAACACTGAAGCTTTCTTT
TRBV12-5	once	TRBD1	TRBJ1-1	CASGSRTGLNTEAFF	TGTGCTAGTGGTTCAAGGACAGGCTTGAACACTGAAGCTTTCTTT
TRBV5-4	NA	NA	TRBJ1-2	CASSLGSGYGYTF	TGTGCCAGCAGCCTCGGGAGCGGCTATGGCTACACCTTC
TRBV9	NA	NA	TRBJ2-4	CASSVMRGTIKNIQYF	TGTGCCAGCAGCGTAATGAGAGGAACCATCAAAAACATTCAGTACTTC
TRBV5-1	NA	TRBD1	TRBJ2-2	CASSLSGTDNTGELFF	TGCGCCAGCAGCTTATCCGGGACAGATAACACCGGGGAGCTGTTTTTT
TRBV5-6	few	NA	TRBJ2-5	CASSLQGMEETQYF	TGTGCCAGCAGCTTGCAGGGTATGGAAGAGACCCAGTACTTC
TRBV30	NA	TRBD1	TRBJ2-7	CAWTNNRGSSYEQYF	TGTGCCTGGACCAATAACAGGGGAAGCTCCTACGAGCAGTACTTC
TRBV4-2	NA	NA	TRBJ2-2	CASSQRAANTGELFF	TGTGCCAGCAGCCAGCGGGCAGCGAACACCGGGGAGCTGTTTTTT
TRBV6-6	NA	NA	TRBJ1-3	CASSYSGSPGNTIYF	TGTGCCAGCAGTTACTCGGGCAGTCCTGGAAACACCATATATTTT
TRBV20-1	few	NA	TRBJ1-1	CSASRDTEAFF	TGCAGTGCTAGCAGGGACACTGAAGCTTTCTTT
TRBV11-2	NA	NA	TRBJ2-7	CASSLVGAVPYEQYF	TGTGCCAGCAGCTTAGTGGGGGCGGTACCCTACGAGCAGTACTTC
TRBV14	NA	NA	TRBJ2-2	CASSQEAGENTGELFF	TGTGCCAGCAGCCAAGAGGCAGGTGAGAACACCGGGGAGCTGTTTTTT
TRBV9	NA	TRBD2	TRBJ2-5	CASSVVSRGGPETQYF	TGTGCCAGCAGCGTAGTTTCTCGGGGGGGCCCAGAGACCCAGTACTTC
TRBV11-1	NA	NA	TRBJ1-1	CASSRDTEAFF	TGTGCCAGCAGTCGAGACACTGAAGCTTTCTTT
TRBV5-4	few	NA	TRBJ2-2	CASSLERRRNTGELFF	TGTGCCAGCAGCTTGGAGCGGAGAAGGAACACCGGGGAGCTGTTTTTT
TRBV29-1	NA	NA	TRBJ1-2	CSVDSSGYTF	TGCAGCGTTGACAGTTCTGGCTACACCTTC
TRBV19	few	NA	TRBJ1-2	CASSSSGALGYTF	TGTGCCAGTAGTAGTTCAGGGGCCTTGGGCTACACCTTC
TRBV28	NA	NA	TRBJ1-6	CASSPGSSYNSPLHF	TGTGCCAGCAGCCCGGGGTCCTCCTATAATTCACCCCTCCACTTT
TRBV5-6	NA	TRBD1	TRBJ1-2	CASSSGTAANYGYTF	TGTGCCAGCAGCTCAGGGACAGCAGCTAACTATGGCTACACCTTC
TRBV19	NA	NA	TRBJ1-5	CASSIMRSNQPQHF	TGTGCCAGTAGTATTATGAGGAGCAATCAGCCCCAGCATTTT
TRBV6-2/TRBV6-3	NA	TRBD1	TRBJ2-3	CASSPGQVIDTQYF	TGTGCCAGCAGTCCCGGACAGGTGATAGATACGCAGTATTTT
TRBV7-2	NA	NA	TRBJ2-5	CASSAHGEREETQYF	TGTGCCAGCAGCGCTCACGGGGAAAGGGAGGAGACCCAGTACTTC
TRBV5-1	NA	NA	TRBJ2-7	CASSLDRVNEQYF	TGCGCCAGCAGCTTGGACAGGGTGAACGAGCAGTACTTC